This is a list of T cell receptor beta chains from one sample in a study of T cells after yellow fever vaccination. TCRdb re-derived calls from the 5' RACE reads in MiXCR, one entry per CDR3 protein. The sample records 110,000 to 150,000 distinct CDR3 sequences, 6.6% being singletons. The sequencing here drew on CD4+ T cells sorted from PBMCs, taken 10 days after the yellow fever booster vaccination. The receptors come from a man aged 25 to 40 who received the YFV17D yellow fever vaccine. The CDR3 runs from the conserved cysteine through the conserved F or W. A D gene is named only where the DNA matches it firmly. The size field reads once, few, many, or a class for an expanded clone.

V gene,D gene,J gene,clone size,CDR3 protein,CDR3 DNA
TRBV12-3/TRBV12-4,TRBD1,TRBJ2-1,many,CASSSQGLGEQFF,TGTGCCAGCAGTTCACAGGGGTTGGGTGAGCAGTTCTTC
TRBV10-3,.,TRBJ2-1,many,CAIATQGVNEQFF,TGTGCCATCGCAACCCAGGGAGTGAATGAGCAGTTCTTC
TRBV21-1,.,TRBJ2-7,many,CASSKGHALGYEQYF,TGTGCCAGCAGCAAAGGTCACGCCCTAGGATACGAGCAGTACTTC
TRBV12-3/TRBV12-4,TRBD1,TRBJ2-7,many,CASSRQGWEQYF,TGTGCCAGCAGTCGACAGGGTTGGGAGCAGTACTTC
TRBV6-2/TRBV6-3,TRBD2,TRBJ2-1,many,CASSYGPGLGGNEQFF,TGTGCCAGCAGTTACGGACCGGGACTAGGGGGGAATGAGCAGTTCTTC
TRBV29-1,.,TRBJ1-2,many,CRGRAGYGYTF,TGCAGGGGAAGGGCGGGCTATGGCTACACCTTC
TRBV5-1,.,TRBJ2-1,many,CASSPGGAAEQFF,TGCGCCAGCAGCCCGGGTGGGGCGGCTGAGCAGTTCTTC
TRBV5-1,.,TRBJ2-7,few,CASRGEAASYEQYF,TGCGCCAGCAGGGGGGAGGCTGCTTCCTACGAGCAGTACTTC
TRBV3-1,.,TRBJ1-2,few,CASSPVTKGHGYTF,TGTGCCAGCAGTCCCGTGACCAAAGGGCACGGCTACACCTTC
TRBV10-3,.,TRBJ2-7,few,CAISESLVNYEQYF,TGTGCCATCAGTGAGTCCCTCGTTAACTACGAGCAGTACTTC
TRBV10-3,TRBD2,TRBJ2-7,many,CAISRLAGHYEQYF,TGTGCCATCAGCCGACTAGCGGGCCACTACGAGCAGTACTTC
TRBV20-1,.,TRBJ1-2,many,CSATHKGRNYGYTF,TGCAGTGCTACCCATAAGGGACGGAACTATGGCTACACCTTC
TRBV5-1,TRBD1,TRBJ2-7,many,CASSVGQGAYEQYF,TGCGCCAGCAGTGTCGGACAGGGGGCCTACGAGCAGTACTTC
TRBV5-1,.,TRBJ2-3,many,CASSFPTEGFTDTQYF,TGCGCCAGCAGCTTCCCGACAGAAGGCTTCACAGATACGCAGTATTTT